The 2 T cell receptor beta chains given below trace back to one sample, sequenced in a study of sequential checkpoint blockade in melanoma. The repertoire was sequenced with immunoSEQ multiplex PCR; TCRdb's copy has only in-frame clones and lacks some. Of around 5,200 clones detected, about 70% appear once; the ten largest clones hold approximately 30%. This sample's treatment: randomized to nivolumab then ipilimumab (arm A) or the reverse (arm B). Sequenced material: CD8+ T cells sorted from blood (inferred from file names), taken from a patient given nivolumab and ipilimumab in sequence. The receptors derive from a human donor with melanoma.

CDR3 nucleotide sequence: TGTGCCAGCAGCTTGGTCGGGAGCACAGATACGCAGTATTTT. Translated: CASSLVGSTDTQYF. The chain couples TRBV5-5 to TRBJ2-3; D uncertain. This CDR3 has 14 residues. Germline V lookup: CDR1 SGHKS, CDR2 YYEKEE (reference sequence). Trimming pared 0 bases from V and 0 bases from J, leaving 5 bases between.

The chain joins TRBV6-5 to TRBJ1-1, with D unclear. The CDR3 runs 14 residues. The ends were cut back, 6 bases at V and 4 bases at J, with 15 bases in the middle. Per the germline V gene, CDR1 is MNHEY and CDR2 is SVGAGI. Here the CDR3 reads CASRYQAFGTEAFF. The CDR3 bases are TGTGCCAGCAGGTACCAGGCCTTCGGCACTGAAGCTTTCTTT.